This TCR beta chain was identified in a study of OX40 agonist ivuxolimab in advanced cancers. Repertoires were generated with immunoSEQ multiplex PCR, while TCRdb's copy carries only in-frame clones and drops some. The sample has 20,000 or so clones, 77% seen once; the top ten hold approximately 15%. The V gene end was trimmed by 1 base and the J gene end by 1 base; junction bases not matched to a gene: 7. The germline V gene has CDR1 LNHDA and CDR2 SQIVND (reference sequence). The CDR3 has 17 amino acids. This specimen was CD4+ or CD8+ T cells sorted from blood, taken in a trial of the OX40 agonist ivuxolimab. The sequence was collected from an adult with an advanced solid tumor such as melanoma, head and neck, liver or kidney cancer. The J gene is TRBJ1-1, the V gene TRBV19; 9 bases map to TRBD1. In DNA, the CDR3 is TGTGCCAGTAGTATAGTCCCGGGACAGGGCAAGAACACTGAAGCTTTCTTT. Translated: CASSIVPGQGKNTEAFF.